This paragraph reports one T cell receptor (beta chain). Lacking the conserved final phenylalanine or tryptophan, this CDR3 likely reflects a read error. The sample is drawn from a study of cytomegalovirus exposure and HLA in healthy donors. Per germline, CDR1 MDHEN and CDR2 SYDVKM. Trimming stripped 10 bases from V and 1 base from J, with 11 bases between. This CDR3 contains 13 residues. Researchers ran the PCR with 60 Vbeta and 13 Jbeta primers. The method was immunoSEQ multiplex PCR; TCRdb's version includes in-frame clones alone and lacks a portion of them. Its table lists about 210,000 clones. The rearrangement joins TRBV28 to TRBJ1-5; TRBD1 is a possible D gene (6 bases). The source material was PBMCs. This clonotype was sampled from a woman aged 25 to 39 in good health and CMV-seropositive. The CDR3 reads CANGQTSNQPQHL. The CDR3 DNA reads TGTGCCAACGGACAGACAAGCAATCAGCCCCAGCATCTT.